This T cell receptor beta chain appears in the sequencing data of a study of cytomegalovirus exposure and HLA in healthy donors. Study findings and constraints: It was reported that TCR beta sequences correctly inferred the HLA-A and HLA-B alleles for most subjects. The study dropped some indistinguishable V segments, TRBV6-2 and TRBV6-3 among them. Follow-up analysis found HLA locus-dependent TCR association rates, highest for DRB1 and lowest for HLA-C.

Donors were nominally healthy when sampled, though unrecorded immune exposures were likely. The primer mix had 60 Vbeta and 13 Jbeta primers. Only in-frame clones appear in the TCRdb table, and some are missing; sequencing was by immunoSEQ multiplex PCR. Among fewer than 110,000 clones listed, 60% to 80% were seen once. Trimming left V 6 bases short and J 5 bases short, with 8 bases between. The CDR3 is 12 residues long. Germline lookup yields CDR1 MDHEN and CDR2 SYDVKM. The table lists this clone with a few counts. Its antigen remains unknown. The chain links TRBV28 to TRBJ1-5; the D is unclear. The TCR originated in a middle-aged man in good health and CMV-seropositive. Sequencing used PBMCs. In DNA, the CDR3 is TGTGCCAGCAGGCGGGAGTATCAGCCCCAGCATTTT. Amino acids: CASRREYQPQHF.